The T cell receptor beta chain under discussion was sequenced for a study of cytomegalovirus exposure and HLA in healthy donors. Across the study: The same platform was used for the roughly 120 validation repertoires as for the approximately 630 first-cohort repertoires, as reported in a later analysis.

The V end lost 3 bases, the J end lost 0 bases, and 8 bases lay between the germline ends. The CDR3 contains 14 residues. The germline V gene encodes CDR1 SGHAT and CDR2 FQNNGV. The method was immunoSEQ multiplex PCR; TCRdb's version includes in-frame clones alone and lacks a portion of them. The table records 130,000 to 150,000 clones, about 91% of them present only once. General study findings and limits: As confirmed in vitro, a few CMV-associated chains were specific for CMV antigens.

Points on this clone: Its matching antigen is unknown.

Material for sequencing was PBMCs. The receptor comes from a man aged 18 to 30 in good health and CMV-seropositive. V is TRBV11-2 and J is TRBJ1-1; D may be TRBD1 (6 bases). The CDR3 bases are TGTGCCAGCAGCTTTACAGGGATGAACACTGAAGCTTTCTTT. It specifies CASSFTGMNTEAFF.